These T cell receptor beta chains were read from a single sample in a study of a mutant IDH1 vaccine in newly diagnosed glioma. No cognate antigen is known for these TCRs. Sequenced by immunoSEQ multiplex PCR; TCRdb stores in-frame clones only, minus some. The sample includes tens of thousands of clones, around 87% seen only once; the top ten take roughly 2%. The sequencing here drew on PBMCs, taken from a glioma patient whose treatment included an IDH1 peptide vaccine. These receptors originate from a man aged 30-40 years with glioma. The CDR3 runs from the conserved cysteine through the conserved F or W. The D gene is left open where the match is weak. Rows may omit the clone size; those that give it use once, few, many or a size class.

clone_size d_call j_call v_call cdr3_aa cdr3_nt
- TRBD1 TRBJ2-7 TRBV9 CASSPGQGSNEQYF TGTGCCAGCAGCCCAGGACAGGGGTCGAACGAGCAGTACTTC
- - TRBJ1-2 TRBV9 CASSVATWESNYGYTF TGTGCCAGCAGCGTAGCTACATGGGAATCTAACTATGGCTACACCTTC
- - TRBJ2-3 TRBV19 CATTTASTDTQYF TGTGCCACTACGACAGCGTCCACAGATACGCAGTATTTT
- - TRBJ2-7 TRBV27 CASSLSRESYEQYF TGTGCCAGCAGTTTAAGTAGGGAATCCTACGAGCAGTACTTC
few TRBD2 TRBJ2-1 TRBV5-1 CASSFSASGSGYEQFF TGCGCCAGCAGCTTTTCGGCTAGCGGGAGTGGGTATGAGCAGTTCTTC
once - TRBJ1-1 TRBV5-1 CASSLGQGMTEAFF TGCGCCAGCAGCTTGGGGCAGGGCATGACTGAAGCTTTCTTT
- TRBD2 TRBJ2-5 TRBV19 CASGGLAGVQETQYF TGTGCCAGTGGGGGACTAGCGGGAGTACAAGAGACCCAGTACTTC
- - TRBJ1-5 TRBV21-1 CASSKFMAGRVSNQPQHF TGTGCCAGCAGCAAATTTATGGCGGGAAGGGTAAGCAATCAGCCCCAGCATTTT
- - TRBJ1-6 TRBV19 CASSLDRTGNSPLHF TGTGCCAGTAGTCTCGACCGCACAGGGAATTCACCCCTCCACTTT
- TRBD1 TRBJ2-7 TRBV2 CASHGTGRFGEQYF TGTGCCAGCCACGGGACAGGGCGTTTTGGAGAGCAGTACTTC
- - TRBJ2-5 TRBV7-8 CASSLMVGETQYF TGTGCCAGCAGCTTAATGGTGGGAGAGACCCAGTACTTC
- - TRBJ2-1 TRBV18 CASSPTGLGNEQFF TGTGCCAGCTCACCGACGGGGTTAGGGAATGAGCAGTTCTTC
- TRBD1 TRBJ2-5 TRBV18 CASSPRTGEETQYF TGTGCCAGCTCTCCCCGGACAGGGGAAGAGACCCAGTACTTC
- - TRBJ2-7 TRBV5-8 CASSASGIYEQYF TGTGCCAGCAGCGCCTCAGGGATCTACGAGCAGTACTTC
- - TRBJ2-3 TRBV10-3 CAISERRQGGTDTQYF TGTGCCATCAGTGAGCGCAGACAGGGAGGAACAGATACGCAGTATTTT
- TRBD2 TRBJ2-3 TRBV27 CASSLLAGHAGGTDTQYF TGTGCCAGCAGCTTACTAGCGGGCCATGCTGGGGGCACAGATACGCAGTATTTT
once - TRBJ1-6 TRBV4-1 CASRGVRNSPLHF TGCGCCAGCAGGGGGGTAAGAAATTCACCCCTCCACTTT
- - TRBJ2-1 TRBV6-6 CASTAGYNEQFF TGTGCCAGCACTGCGGGGTACAATGAGCAGTTCTTC
- - TRBJ2-7 TRBV19 CASSKSVALRGSEQYF TGTGCCAGTAGTAAATCGGTCGCTCTCCGGGGTAGCGAGCAGTACTTC
once - TRBJ1-6 TRBV27 CATTKLNNSPLHF TGTGCTACCACAAAATTGAATAATTCACCCCTCCACTTT
once - TRBJ2-7 TRBV7-6 CASSLGRYSEQYF TGTGCCAGCAGCTTAGGAAGGTACTCCGAGCAGTACTTC
- - TRBJ2-1 TRBV6-1 CASSEPGGTVIEQFF TGTGCCAGCAGTGAACCAGGGGGGACCGTGATTGAGCAGTTCTTC
- TRBD1 TRBJ2-7 TRBV4-3 CASSQDQTGEGGEQYF TGCGCCAGCAGCCAAGACCAGACAGGGGAAGGGGGCGAGCAGTACTTC
- - TRBJ2-3 TRBV28 CASTPGAGAPLGTQYF TGTGCCAGCACCCCGGGCGCGGGGGCCCCCCTAGGTACGCAGTATTTT
- TRBD1 TRBJ1-2 TRBV6-6 CASSPLTTGGDYGYTF TGTGCCAGCAGCCCCCTCACGACAGGGGGGGACTATGGCTACACCTTC
- - TRBJ1-1 TRBV7-9 CASSSLTWESNTEAFF TGTGCCAGCAGCTCCTTGACATGGGAAAGTAACACTGAAGCTTTCTTT
- - TRBJ2-3 TRBV27 CADDQQFLRGISTDTQYF TGTGCCGACGACCAGCAGTTTTTGAGAGGGATCAGCACAGATACGCAGTATTTT
- - TRBJ1-3 TRBV7-2 CASSFEAGAGNTIYF TGTGCCAGCAGCTTCGAAGCAGGGGCTGGAAACACCATATATTTT
- TRBD1 TRBJ1-5 TRBV30 CAWGITGGNQPQHF TGTGCCTGGGGGATAACAGGGGGCAATCAGCCCCAGCATTTT
- - TRBJ1-2 TRBV28 CASSFYVGYEGYTF TGTGCCAGCAGTTTTTACGTAGGGTATGAAGGCTACACCTTC
- - TRBJ2-5 TRBV7-9 CASSLAGDQETQYF TGTGCCAGCAGCCTCGCAGGGGATCAAGAGACCCAGTACTTC
- TRBD1 TRBJ1-3 TRBV11-3 CASSLRTGPGNTIYF TGTGCCAGCAGCTTACGGACAGGGCCGGGAAACACCATATATTTT
- - TRBJ2-3 TRBV15 CATSRDTDTQYF TGTGCCACCAGCAGAGATACAGATACGCAGTATTTT
- TRBD1 TRBJ2-3 TRBV13 CASSPWGTAASTDTQYF TGTGCCAGCAGCCCCTGGGGGACAGCAGCTAGCACAGATACGCAGTATTTT
- - TRBJ2-2 TRBV6-1 CASSDYGGTGELFF TGTGCCAGCAGTGACTATGGGGGAACCGGGGAGCTGTTTTTT
- TRBD2 TRBJ2-2 TRBV5-1 CASRQPGLVDTGELFF TGCGCCAGCAGACAGCCGGGACTAGTTGACACCGGGGAGCTGTTTTTT
- TRBD2 TRBJ2-2 TRBV28 CATSYSGYGTGELFF TGTGCCACGAGTTATAGCGGGTATGGAACCGGGGAGCTGTTTTTT
- TRBD1 TRBJ2-7 TRBV6-6 CASSYSPGQGYEQYF TGTGCCAGCAGTTACTCACCGGGACAGGGGTACGAGCAGTACTTC
- - TRBJ2-5 TRBV10-3 CAISDVEGPIEETQYF TGTGCCATCAGTGACGTGGAGGGACCCATTGAGGAGACCCAGTACTTC
- - TRBJ1-5 TRBV6-4 CASSDSSYSNQPQHF TGTGCCAGCAGTGACTCCAGCTATAGCAATCAGCCCCAGCATTTT